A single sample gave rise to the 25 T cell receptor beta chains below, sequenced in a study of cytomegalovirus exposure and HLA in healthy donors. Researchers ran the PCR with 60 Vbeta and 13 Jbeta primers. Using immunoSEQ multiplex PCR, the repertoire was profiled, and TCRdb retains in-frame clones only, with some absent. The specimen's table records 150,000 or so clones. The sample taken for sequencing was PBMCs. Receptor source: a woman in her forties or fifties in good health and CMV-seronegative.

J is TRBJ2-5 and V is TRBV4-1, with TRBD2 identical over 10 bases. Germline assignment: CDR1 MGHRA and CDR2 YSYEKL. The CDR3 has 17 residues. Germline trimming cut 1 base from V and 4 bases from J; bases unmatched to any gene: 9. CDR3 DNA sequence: TGCGCCAGCAGCCAAGTCGTTCGGGCTAGCGGGGGAGAGACCCAGTACTTC. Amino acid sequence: CASSQVVRASGGETQYF.

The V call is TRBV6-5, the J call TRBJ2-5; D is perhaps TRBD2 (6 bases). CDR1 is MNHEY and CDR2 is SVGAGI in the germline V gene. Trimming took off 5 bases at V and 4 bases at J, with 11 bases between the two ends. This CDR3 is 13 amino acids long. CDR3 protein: CASSKGGGETQYF. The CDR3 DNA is TGTGCCAGCAGTAAGGGAGGAGGAGAGACCCAGTACTTC.

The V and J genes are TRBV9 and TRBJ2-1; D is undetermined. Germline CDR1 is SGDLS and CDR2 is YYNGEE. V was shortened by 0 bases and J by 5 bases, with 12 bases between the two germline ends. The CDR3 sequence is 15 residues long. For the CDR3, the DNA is TGTGCCAGCAGCGTAGCGGGTAGCACCGACAATGAGCAGTTCTTC. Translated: CASSVAGSTDNEQFF.

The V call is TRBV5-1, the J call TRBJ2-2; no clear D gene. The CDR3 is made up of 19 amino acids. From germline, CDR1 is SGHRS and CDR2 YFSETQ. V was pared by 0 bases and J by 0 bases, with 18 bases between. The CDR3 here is CASSLVVASTRANTGELFF. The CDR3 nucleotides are TGCGCCAGCAGCTTGGTGGTAGCAAGTACACGGGCGAACACCGGGGAGCTGTTTTTT. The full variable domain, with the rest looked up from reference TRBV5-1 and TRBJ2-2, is KAGVTQTPRYLIKTRGQQVTLSCSPISGHRSVSWYQQTPGQGLQFLFEYFSETQRNKGNFPGRFSGRQFSNSRSEMNVSTLELGDSALYLCASSLVVASTRANTGELFFGEGSRLTVL.

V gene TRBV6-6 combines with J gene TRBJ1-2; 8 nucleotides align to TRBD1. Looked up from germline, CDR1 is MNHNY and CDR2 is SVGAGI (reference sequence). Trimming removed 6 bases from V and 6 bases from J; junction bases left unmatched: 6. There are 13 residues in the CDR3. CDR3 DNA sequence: TGTGCCAGCAGAGACGGACAGGGAAATGGCTACACCTTC. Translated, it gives CASRDGQGNGYTF.

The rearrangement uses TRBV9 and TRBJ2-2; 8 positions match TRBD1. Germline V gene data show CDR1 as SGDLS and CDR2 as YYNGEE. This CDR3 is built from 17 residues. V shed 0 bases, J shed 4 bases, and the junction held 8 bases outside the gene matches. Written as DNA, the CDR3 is TGTGCCAGCAGCGTAGCCCCCGGGACAGGACCCACCGGGGAGCTGTTTTTT. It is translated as CASSVAPGTGPTGELFF.

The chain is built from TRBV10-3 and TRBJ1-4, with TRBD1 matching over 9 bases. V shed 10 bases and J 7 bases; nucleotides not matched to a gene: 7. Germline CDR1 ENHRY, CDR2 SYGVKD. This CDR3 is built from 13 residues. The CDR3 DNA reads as TGTGCCACACAGGGGGCGTCGCTTGAAAAACTGTTTTTT. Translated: CATQGASLEKLFF.

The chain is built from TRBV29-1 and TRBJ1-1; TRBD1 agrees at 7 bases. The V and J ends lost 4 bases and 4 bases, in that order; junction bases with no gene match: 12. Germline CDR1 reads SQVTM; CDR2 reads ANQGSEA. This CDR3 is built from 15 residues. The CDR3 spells CSVAGTARTSTEAFF. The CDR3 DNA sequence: TGCAGCGTTGCTGGGACAGCCCGAACGAGCACTGAAGCTTTCTTT. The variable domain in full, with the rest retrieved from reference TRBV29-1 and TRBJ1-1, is SAVISQKPSRDICQRGTSLTIQCQVDSQVTMMFWYRQQPGQSLTLIATANQGSEATYESGFVIDKFPISRPNLTFSTLTVSNMSPEDSSIYLCSVAGTARTSTEAFFGQGTRLTVV.

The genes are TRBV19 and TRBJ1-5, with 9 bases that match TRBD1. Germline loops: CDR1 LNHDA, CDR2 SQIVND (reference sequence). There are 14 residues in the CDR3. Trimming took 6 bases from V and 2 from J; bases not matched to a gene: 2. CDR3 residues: CASRWDRGNQPQHF. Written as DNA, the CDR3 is TGTGCCAGTAGATGGGACAGGGGCAATCAGCCCCAGCATTTT.

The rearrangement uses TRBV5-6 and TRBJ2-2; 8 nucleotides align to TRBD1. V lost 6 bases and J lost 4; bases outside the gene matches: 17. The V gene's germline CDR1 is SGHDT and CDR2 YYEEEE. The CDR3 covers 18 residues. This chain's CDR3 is CASTFIIRDRRFTGELFF. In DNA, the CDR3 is TGTGCCAGCACTTTCATAATCCGGGACAGGAGATTCACCGGGGAGCTGTTTTTT.

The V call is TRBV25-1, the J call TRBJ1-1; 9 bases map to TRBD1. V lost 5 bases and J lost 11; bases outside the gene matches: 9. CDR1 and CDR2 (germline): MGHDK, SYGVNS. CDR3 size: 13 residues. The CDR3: CASSIQGASSAFF. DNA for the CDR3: TGTGCCAGCAGTATACAGGGGGCGAGCTCGGCTTTCTTT.

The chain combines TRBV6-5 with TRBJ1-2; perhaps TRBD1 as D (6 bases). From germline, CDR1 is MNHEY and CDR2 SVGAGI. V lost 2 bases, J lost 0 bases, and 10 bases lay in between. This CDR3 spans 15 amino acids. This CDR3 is CASSYGGAANYGYTF. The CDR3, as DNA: TGTGCCAGCAGTTACGGGGGGGCGGCTAACTATGGCTACACCTTC.

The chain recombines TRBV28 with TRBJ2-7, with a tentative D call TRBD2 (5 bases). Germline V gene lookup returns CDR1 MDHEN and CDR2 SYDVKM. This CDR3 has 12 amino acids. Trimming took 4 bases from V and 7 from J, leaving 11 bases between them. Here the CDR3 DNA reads TGTGCCAGCAGTTGGCTAGCTGGAGAGCAGTACTTC. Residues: CASSWLAGEQYF.

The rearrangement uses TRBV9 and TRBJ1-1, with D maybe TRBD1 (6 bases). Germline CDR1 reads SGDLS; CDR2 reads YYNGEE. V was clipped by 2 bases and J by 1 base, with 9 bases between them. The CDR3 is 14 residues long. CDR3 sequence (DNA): TGTGCCAGCAGCGTTGGGACATCGAACACTGAAGCTTTCTTT. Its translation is CASSVGTSNTEAFF.

The CDR3 DNA is TGTGCCAGCAGTACCGTACAGGGACCTTCTAACTATGGCTACACCTTC. Its translation: CASSTVQGPSNYGYTF. The chain joins TRBV28 to TRBJ1-2, with D perhaps TRBD1 (6 bases). Germline V gives CDR1 MDHEN, CDR2 SYDVKM. There are 16 residues in the CDR3. Trimming removed 5 bases from V and 0 bases from J, with 16 bases in between.

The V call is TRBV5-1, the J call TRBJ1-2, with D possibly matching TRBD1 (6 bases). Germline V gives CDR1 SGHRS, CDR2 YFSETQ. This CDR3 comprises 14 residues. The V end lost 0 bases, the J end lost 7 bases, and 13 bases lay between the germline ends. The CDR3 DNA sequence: TGCGCCAGCAGCTTGGGACAGGCCCAGGGTGGCTACACCTTC. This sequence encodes CASSLGQAQGGYTF.

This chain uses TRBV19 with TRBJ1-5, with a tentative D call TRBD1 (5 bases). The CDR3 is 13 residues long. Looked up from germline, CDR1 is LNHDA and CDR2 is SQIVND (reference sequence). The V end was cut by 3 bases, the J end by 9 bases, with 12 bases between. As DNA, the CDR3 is TGTGCCAGTAGTATCACAGGCAAGGGGCCCCAGCATTTT. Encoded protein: CASSITGKGPQHF.

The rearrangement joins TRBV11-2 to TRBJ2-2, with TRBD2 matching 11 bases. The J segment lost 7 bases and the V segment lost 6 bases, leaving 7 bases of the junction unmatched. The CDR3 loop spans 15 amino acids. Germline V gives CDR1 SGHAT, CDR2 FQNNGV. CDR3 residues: CASRRLAGKDGELFF. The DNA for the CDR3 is TGTGCCAGCAGACGACTAGCGGGGAAAGACGGGGAGCTGTTTTTT.

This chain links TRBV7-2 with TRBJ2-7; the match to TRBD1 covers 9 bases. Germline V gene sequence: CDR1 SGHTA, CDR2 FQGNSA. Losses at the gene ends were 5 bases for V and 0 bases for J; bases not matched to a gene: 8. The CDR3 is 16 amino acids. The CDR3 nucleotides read TGTGCCAGCAGCCCCAGGACAGGGGCGATCTCCTACGAGCAGTACTTC. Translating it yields CASSPRTGAISYEQYF.

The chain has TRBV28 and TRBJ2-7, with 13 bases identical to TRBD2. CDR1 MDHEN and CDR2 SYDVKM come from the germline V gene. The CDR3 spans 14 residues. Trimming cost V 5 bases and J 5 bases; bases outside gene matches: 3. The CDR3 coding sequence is TGTGCCAGCAGTCGGACTAGCGGGAGACACGAGCAGTACTTC. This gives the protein CASSRTSGRHEQYF.

The chain's CDR3 is CASSRPRTDSNQPQHF. The CDR3 nucleotides read TGTGCCAGCAGTCGACCAAGGACAGATAGCAATCAGCCCCAGCATTTT. The chain joins TRBV6-6 to TRBJ1-5; weak D call: TRBD1 (6 bases). Germline lookup yields CDR1 MNHNY and CDR2 SVGAGI (reference sequence). This CDR3 comprises 16 residues. V was trimmed by 5 bases and J by 0 bases, leaving 14 bases between them.

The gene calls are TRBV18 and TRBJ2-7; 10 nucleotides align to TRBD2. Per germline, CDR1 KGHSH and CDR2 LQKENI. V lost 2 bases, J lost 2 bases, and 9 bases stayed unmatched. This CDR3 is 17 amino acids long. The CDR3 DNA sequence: TGTGCCAGCTCACCATCCTCTAGCGGGAGTAATCCCTACGAGCAGTACTTC. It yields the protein CASSPSSSGSNPYEQYF. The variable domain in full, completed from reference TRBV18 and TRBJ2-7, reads NAGVMQNPRHLVRRRGQEARLRCSPMKGHSHVYWYRQLPEEGLKFMVYLQKENIIDESGMPKERFSAEFPKEGPSILRIQQVVRGDSAAYFCASSPSSSGSNPYEQYFGPGTRLTVT.

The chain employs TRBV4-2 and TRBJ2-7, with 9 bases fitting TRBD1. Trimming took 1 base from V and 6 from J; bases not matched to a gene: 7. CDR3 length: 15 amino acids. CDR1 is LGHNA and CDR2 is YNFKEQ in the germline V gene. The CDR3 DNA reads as TGTGCCAGCAGCCAAGTGGGACAGGGAGGGGGCGAGCAGTACTTC. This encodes CASSQVGQGGGEQYF.

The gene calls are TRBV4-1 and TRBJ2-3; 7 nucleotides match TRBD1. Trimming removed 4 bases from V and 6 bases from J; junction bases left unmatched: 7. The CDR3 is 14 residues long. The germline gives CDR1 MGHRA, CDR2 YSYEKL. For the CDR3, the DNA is TGCGCCAGCAGCCCCTTAGGGGGCAGGGATACGCAGTATTTT. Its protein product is CASSPLGGRDTQYF.

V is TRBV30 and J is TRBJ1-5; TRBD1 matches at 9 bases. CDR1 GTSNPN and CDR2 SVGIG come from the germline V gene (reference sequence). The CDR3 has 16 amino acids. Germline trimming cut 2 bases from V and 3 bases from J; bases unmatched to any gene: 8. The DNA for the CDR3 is TGTGCCTGGAGTTCCCTCGGGACAGGGTCCAATCAGCCCCAGCATTTT. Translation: CAWSSLGTGSNQPQHF.